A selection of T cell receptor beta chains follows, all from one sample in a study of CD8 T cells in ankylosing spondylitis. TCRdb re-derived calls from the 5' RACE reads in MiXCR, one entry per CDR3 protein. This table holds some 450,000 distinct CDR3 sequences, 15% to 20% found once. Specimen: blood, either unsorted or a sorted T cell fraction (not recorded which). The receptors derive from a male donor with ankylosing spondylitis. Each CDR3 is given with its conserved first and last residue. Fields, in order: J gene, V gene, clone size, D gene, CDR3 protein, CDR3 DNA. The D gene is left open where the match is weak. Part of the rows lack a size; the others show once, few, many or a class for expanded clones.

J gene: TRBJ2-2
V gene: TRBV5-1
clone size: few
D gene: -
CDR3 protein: CASSLGYRQNTGELFF
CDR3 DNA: TGCGCCAGCAGCTTGGGGTATCGACAGAACACCGGGGAGCTGTTTTTT

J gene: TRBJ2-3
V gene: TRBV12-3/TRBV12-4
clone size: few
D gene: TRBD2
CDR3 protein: CASSSSPLAGGTTDTQYF
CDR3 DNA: TGTGCCAGCAGTTCCTCCCCTCTAGCGGGGGGAACGACAGATACGCAGTATTTT

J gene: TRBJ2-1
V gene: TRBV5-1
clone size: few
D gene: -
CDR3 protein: CASSRDNNEQFF
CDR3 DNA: TGCGCCAGCAGCCGCGACAACAATGAGCAGTTCTTC

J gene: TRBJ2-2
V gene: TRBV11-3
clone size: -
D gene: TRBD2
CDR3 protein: CASSNDGGGGTGELLF
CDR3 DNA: TGTGCCAGCAGCAATGACGGCGGGGGGGGCACCGGGGAGCTGTTGTTT

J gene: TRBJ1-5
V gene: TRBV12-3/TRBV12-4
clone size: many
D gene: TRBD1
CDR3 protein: CASRATGASNQPQHF
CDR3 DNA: TGTGCCAGCAGGGCGACAGGGGCTAGCAATCAGCCCCAGCATTTT

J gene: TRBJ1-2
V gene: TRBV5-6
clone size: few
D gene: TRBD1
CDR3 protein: CASSRDSSYGYTF
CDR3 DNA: TGTGCCAGCAGCCGGGACAGTAGCTATGGCTACACCTTC

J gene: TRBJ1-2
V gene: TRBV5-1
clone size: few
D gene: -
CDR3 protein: CASSLDGLSYGYTF
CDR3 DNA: TGCGCCAGCAGCTTGGATGGCCTAAGCTATGGCTACACCTTC

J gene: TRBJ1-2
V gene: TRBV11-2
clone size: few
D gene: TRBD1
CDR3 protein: CASSSHRGDYGYTF
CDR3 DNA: TGTGCCAGCAGCTCCCACAGGGGAGACTATGGCTACACCTTC

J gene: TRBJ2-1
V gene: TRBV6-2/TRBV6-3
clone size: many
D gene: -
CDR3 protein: CAGYNEQFF
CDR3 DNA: TGTGCCGGCTACAATGAGCAGTTCTTC

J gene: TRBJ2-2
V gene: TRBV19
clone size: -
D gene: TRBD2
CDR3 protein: CASKREYAGELFF
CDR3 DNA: TGTGCCAGCAAGCGGGAGTATGCCGGGGAGCTGTTTTTT

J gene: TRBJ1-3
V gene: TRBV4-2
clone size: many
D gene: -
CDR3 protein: CASSAAGERDSGNTIYF
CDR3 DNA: TGTGCCAGCAGCGCTGCGGGGGAGAGGGACTCTGGAAACACCATATATTTT

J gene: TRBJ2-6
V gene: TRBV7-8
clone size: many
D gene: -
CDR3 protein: CASSLDPGANVLTF
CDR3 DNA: TGTGCCAGCAGTCTAGATCCTGGGGCCAACGTCCTGACTTTC

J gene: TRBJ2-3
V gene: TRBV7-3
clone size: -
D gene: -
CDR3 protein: CASSLYQGDTQYF
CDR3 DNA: TGTGCCAGCAGCTTATATCAGGGAGATACGCAGTATTTT

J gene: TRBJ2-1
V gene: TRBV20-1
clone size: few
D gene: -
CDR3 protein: CSARWDGGPYNEQFF
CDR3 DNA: TGCAGTGCTCGCTGGGACGGAGGACCTTACAATGAGCAGTTCTTC

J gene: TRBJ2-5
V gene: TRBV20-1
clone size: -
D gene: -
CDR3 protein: CSAPTPGGHQETQYF
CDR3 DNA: TGCAGTGCACCTACACCCGGGGGCCACCAAGAGACCCAGTACTTC

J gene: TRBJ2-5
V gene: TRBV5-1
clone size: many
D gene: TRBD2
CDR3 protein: CASSSGGLAEETQYF
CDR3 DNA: TGCGCCAGCAGCTCGGGGGGACTAGCAGAAGAGACCCAGTACTTC

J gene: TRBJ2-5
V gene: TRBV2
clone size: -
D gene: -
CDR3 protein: CASRFTETQYF
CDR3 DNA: TGTGCCAGCAGATTCACAGAGACCCAGTACTTC

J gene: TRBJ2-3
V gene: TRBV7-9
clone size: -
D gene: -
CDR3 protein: CASSLDRTTQYF
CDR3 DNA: TGTGCCAGCAGCTTAGACCGAACTACGCAGTATTTT

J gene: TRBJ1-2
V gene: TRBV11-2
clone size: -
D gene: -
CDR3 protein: CASSLDATIGRIYGYTF
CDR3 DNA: TGTGCCAGCAGCTTAGATGCGACGATAGGGCGGATCTATGGCTACACCTTC

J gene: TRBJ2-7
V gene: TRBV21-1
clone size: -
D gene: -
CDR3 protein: CASSKAWREGGGDEQYF
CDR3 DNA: TGTGCCAGCAGCAAAGCGTGGAGAGAAGGGGGCGGCGACGAGCAGTACTTC

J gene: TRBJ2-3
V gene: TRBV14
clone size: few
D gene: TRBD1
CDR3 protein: CASSPRTGSPSTDTQYF
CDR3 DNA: TGTGCCAGCAGCCCCCGGACAGGGTCCCCTAGCACAGATACGCAGTATTTT

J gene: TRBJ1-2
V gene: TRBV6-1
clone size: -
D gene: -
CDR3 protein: CASRANREEGGYTF
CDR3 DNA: TGTGCCAGCAGGGCGAATAGGGAGGAGGGTGGCTACACCTTC

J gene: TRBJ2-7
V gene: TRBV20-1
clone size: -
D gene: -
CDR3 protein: CSAGPLGVREQYF
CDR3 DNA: TGCAGTGCTGGACCCTTGGGGGTAAGGGAGCAGTACTTC

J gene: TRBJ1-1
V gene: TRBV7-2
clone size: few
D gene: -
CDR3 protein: CASSKVLNTEAFF
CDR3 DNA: TGTGCCAGCAGTAAAGTACTTAACACTGAAGCTTTCTTT

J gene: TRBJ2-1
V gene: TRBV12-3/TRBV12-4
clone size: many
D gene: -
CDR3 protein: CASSPSKSLYNEQFF
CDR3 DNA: TGTGCCAGCAGTCCCTCTAAAAGTCTTTACAATGAGCAGTTCTTC

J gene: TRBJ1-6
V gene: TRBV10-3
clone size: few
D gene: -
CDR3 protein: CAIRPDSVDSPLHF
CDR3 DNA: TGTGCCATCAGACCGGACAGTGTGGATTCACCCCTCCACTTT